Presented here are 23 T cell receptor beta chains from one specimen sequenced in a study of blood T cell repertoires in COVID-19 (dated by TCRdb to the early 2020s). Library prep was done by the immunoSEQ multiplex PCR assay. Not all clones reach the TCRdb copy of this immuneACCESS table, which keeps in-frame sequences only. Checked studies attribute under half of the gap to unresolved V genes and leave the rest unexplained. This sample comprises about 250,000 clones, around 89% of them detected only once. 0.7% to 0.9% of the sample is in the top ten clones. The sequenced material came from peripheral blood. Receptors originate from a man aged 25 to 40 with acute or convalescent COVID-19.

Only a few counts were recorded for this clone. The chain recombines TRBV7-3 with TRBJ2-2; no clear D. This CDR3 spans 15 amino acids. Germline CDR1 is SGHTA and CDR2 is FQGTGA. Trimming removed 2 bases at V and 4 bases at J, with 11 bases between. The CDR3 region is CASSLGGSFTGELFF. DNA of the CDR3: TGTGCCAGCAGCTTAGGTGGCTCCTTCACCGGGGAGCTGTTTTTT.

The chain joins TRBV28 to TRBJ2-5; D might be TRBD2 (5 bases). The CDR3 loop spans 15 amino acids. V lost 4 bases and J lost 5, with 17 bases in between. Germline CDR1 MDHEN, CDR2 SYDVKM. CDR3 sequence (DNA): TGTGCCAGCAGTTGGTATCAGTTAACGGGGGAGACCCAGTACTTC. Residues: CASSWYQLTGETQYF.

V gene TRBV27 combines with J gene TRBJ2-3, with 7 bases identical to TRBD1. Unmatched junction bases numbered 7, after V lost 5 bases and J lost 2 bases. Germline V lookup: CDR1 MNHEY, CDR2 SMNVEV (reference sequence). The CDR3 sequence is 15 residues long. The chain's CDR3 is CASSVMDRYTDTQYF. CDR3 DNA sequence: TGTGCCAGCAGTGTAATGGACAGGTACACAGATACGCAGTATTTT.

V is TRBV6-5 and J is TRBJ1-2; 11 bases line up with TRBD1. The CDR3 is made up of 14 amino acids. CDR1 and CDR2 (germline): MNHEY, SVGAGI. V shed 6 bases, J shed 4 bases, and the junction held 4 bases outside the gene matches. CDR3 in amino acids: CASRGTGGFYGYTF. CDR3 nucleotide sequence: TGTGCCAGCAGGGGGACAGGGGGTTTCTATGGCTACACCTTC.

J is TRBJ1-5 and V is TRBV19, with D perhaps matching TRBD1 (6 bases). The V and J ends lost 3 bases and 2 bases respectively, with 11 bases between them. Germline CDR1 is LNHDA and CDR2 is SQIVND (reference sequence). The length of the CDR3 is 15 residues. CDR3 bases: TGTGCCAGTAGTATGGGTTACAGGGGCAATCAGCCCCAGCATTTT. This codes for CASSMGYRGNQPQHF.

V and J are TRBV11-3 and TRBJ2-1, with D unresolved. V lost 5 bases to trimming and J lost 3 bases, with 8 bases between them. CDR3 length: 13 amino acids. Germline CDR1 SGHNT, CDR2 YENEEA. The CDR3 nucleotides are TGTGCCAGCAGCATCTCTTACTACAATGAGCAGTTCTTC. This translates into CASSISYYNEQFF. Full variable domain (remainder filled in from reference TRBV11-3 and TRBJ2-1): EAGVVQSPRYKIIEKKQPVAFWCNPISGHNTLYWYLQNLGQGPELLIRYENEEAVDDSQLPKDRFSAERLKGVDSTLKIQPAELGDSAVYLCASSISYYNEQFFGPGTRLTVL.

This chain uses TRBV11-2 with TRBJ2-7; the match to TRBD1 covers 8 bases. Germline CDR1 is SGHAT and CDR2 is FQNNGV. V shed 4 bases and J 3 bases; nucleotides not matched to a gene: 5. The CDR3 contains 14 residues. The CDR3 is CASSSRGLVYEQYF. CDR3 in DNA: TGTGCCAGCAGCTCCAGGGGGCTAGTCTACGAGCAGTACTTC.

The V and J genes are TRBV28 and TRBJ1-2; the match to TRBD1 covers 9 bases. Germline CDR1 is MDHEN and CDR2 is SYDVKM. This CDR3 has 16 amino acids. Trimming cost V 2 bases and J 4 bases; bases outside gene matches: 8. The CDR3 region is CASSLDGTGTAYGYTF. As DNA, the CDR3 is TGTGCCAGCAGTTTAGATGGGACAGGGACTGCCTATGGCTACACCTTC.

There are a few counts of this clone. The rearrangement links TRBV7-9 to TRBJ2-7; 9 positions agree with TRBD2. The CDR3 length is 15 residues. Germline CDR1 is SEHNR and CDR2 is FQNEAQ (reference sequence). Trimming removed 3 bases from V and 3 bases from J; junction bases left unmatched: 6. The CDR3 DNA is TGTGCCAGCAGCTTGGATAGCGGGGGCAACTACGAGCAGTACTTC. Its protein product is CASSLDSGGNYEQYF. The full variable domain, with the rest looked up from reference TRBV7-9 and TRBJ2-7, is DTGVSQNPRHKITKRGQNVTFRCDPISEHNRLYWYRQTLGQGPEFLTYFQNEAQLEKSRLLSDRFSAERPKGSFSTLEIQRTEQGDSAMYLCASSLDSGGNYEQYFGPGTRLTVT.

The gene calls are TRBV28 and TRBJ1-1; 7 positions match TRBD1. The CDR3 consists of 12 residues. CDR1 and CDR2 from the germline V gene are MDHEN and SYDVKM. The V segment lost 6 bases and the J segment 8 bases; nucleotides outside the gene matches: 6. This CDR3 reads CASSPGQLEAFF. The CDR3 nucleotides are TGTGCCAGCAGCCCGGGACAGTTAGAAGCTTTCTTT.

The chain employs TRBV24-1 and TRBJ2-2, with 7 nucleotides matching TRBD2. Germline V gene data show CDR1 as KGHDR and CDR2 as SFDVKD. The CDR3 is 19 residues long. The V gene end was trimmed by 1 base and the J gene end by 2 bases; junction bases not matched to a gene: 12. The CDR3 here is CATSDFRYGLAVNTGELFF. CDR3 bases: TGTGCCACCAGTGATTTCCGTTACGGGCTAGCGGTTAACACCGGGGAGCTGTTTTTT.

The chain has TRBV28 and TRBJ2-1; 12 bases agree with TRBD2. Germline values: CDR1 MDHEN, CDR2 SYDVKM. With 0 bases clipped from V and 7 bases from J, the junction kept 1 base outside the gene matches. The CDR3 contains 15 residues. CDR3 loop: CASSLWLAGGNEQFF. CDR3 in DNA: TGTGCCAGCAGTTTATGGCTAGCGGGAGGGAATGAGCAGTTCTTC.

The chain joins TRBV7-6 to TRBJ1-4, with D possibly TRBD1 on 5 matching bases. Between the trimmed V and J ends, which lost 2 bases and 6 bases, there was a span of 25 bases. The CDR3 length is 19 residues. Per germline, CDR1 SGHVS and CDR2 FNYEAQ. CDR3 DNA sequence: TGTGCCAGCAGCTTATTCGAGCGGGGGGTCGAACCGGGTTATGAAAAACTGTTTTTT. This gives the protein CASSLFERGVEPGYEKLFF.

The J gene is TRBJ2-7, the V gene TRBV19, with 13 nucleotides matching TRBD2. V trimming: 5 bases; J trimming: 5 bases; junction bases outside the gene matches: 9. Germline CDR1 reads LNHDA; CDR2 reads SQIVND (reference sequence). There are 16 residues in the CDR3. In DNA, the CDR3 is TGTGCCAGTAGTCTCCGACTAGCGGGGGGCTTTGACGAGCAGTACTTC. This codes for CASSLRLAGGFDEQYF.

This sequence joins TRBV5-4 and TRBJ1-4; 8 nucleotides align to TRBD1. Germline V CDR1 and CDR2: SGHNT, YYREEE (reference sequence). V shed 0 bases and J 1 base; nucleotides not matched to a gene: 5. The CDR3 consists of 17 residues. CDR3 in amino acids: CASSLAGGIGTNEKLFF. In DNA, the CDR3 is TGTGCCAGCAGCTTGGCAGGGGGCATAGGAACTAATGAAAAACTGTTTTTT. Supplemented by reference TRBV5-4 and TRBJ1-4, the full variable domain reads ETGVTQSPTHLIKTRGQQVTLRCSSQSGHNTVSWYQQALGQGPQFIFQYYREEENGRGNFPPRFSGLQFPNYSSELNVNALELDDSALYLCASSLAGGIGTNEKLFFGSGTQLSVL.

This chain uses TRBV18 with TRBJ2-5; TRBD2 is a possible D gene (6 bases). V lost 5 bases, J lost 1 base, and 11 bases lay in between. Germline V CDR1 and CDR2: KGHSH, LQKENI. This CDR3 comprises 14 residues. CDR3 sequence reads: CASSTLGSQETQYF. The CDR3, as DNA: TGTGCCAGCTCAACACTCGGGAGCCAAGAGACCCAGTACTTC.

J is TRBJ1-1 and V is TRBV27; D ambiguous. Per germline, CDR1 MNHEY and CDR2 SMNVEV (reference sequence). V was cut by 4 bases and J by 2 bases, with 11 bases left in between. The CDR3 runs to 14 residues. The CDR3 DNA is TGTGCCAGCAGTTACTGGGCGGGAAACACTGAAGCTTTCTTT. Encoded protein: CASSYWAGNTEAFF.

The rearrangement uses TRBV7-3 and TRBJ2-5; 10 bases match TRBD1. The CDR3 contains 14 residues. The V gene end was trimmed by 1 base and the J gene end by 5 bases; junction bases not matched to a gene: 1. From germline, CDR1 is SGHTA and CDR2 FQGTGA. The CDR3 coding sequence is TGTGCCAGCAGCTTAAGACAGGGGGCTGAGACCCAGTACTTC. As protein: CASSLRQGAETQYF.

The chain has TRBV15 and TRBJ1-4; D is unclear. Germline-derived CDR1 and CDR2 are LNHNV and YYDKDF (reference sequence). This CDR3 has 16 amino acids. V lost 0 bases, J lost 2 bases, and 10 bases lay in between. The CDR3 nucleotides are TGTGCCACCAGCAGAGATCGAGGGAGCACTAATGAAAAACTGTTTTTT. This translates into CATSRDRGSTNEKLFF.

The chain carries TRBV12-5 and TRBJ2-1; 10 bases agree with TRBD2. This CDR3 contains 15 residues. The V segment lost 4 bases and the J segment 5 bases; nucleotides outside the gene matches: 5. CDR1 LGHNT and CDR2 FRNRAP come from the germline V gene. The CDR3 region is CASGSGLAGDNEQFF. The CDR3, as DNA: TGTGCTAGTGGTTCCGGCCTAGCGGGGGACAATGAGCAGTTCTTC.

The CDR3 DNA follows: TGTGCCAGCAGAAATAAGGGACAGTTCTATGGCTACACCTTC. Protein sequence: CASRNKGQFYGYTF. The gene calls are TRBV28 and TRBJ1-2; 7 bases fit TRBD1. CDR1 MDHEN and CDR2 SYDVKM come from the germline V gene. The J segment lost 4 bases and the V segment lost 6 bases, leaving 8 bases of the junction unmatched. The CDR3 is 14 amino acids.

This chain joins TRBV19 and TRBJ2-7, with a possible D match to TRBD2 (6 bases). V lost 1 base, J lost 6 bases, and 22 bases lay in between. The length of the CDR3 is 17 residues. Germline assignment: CDR1 LNHDA and CDR2 SQIVND (reference sequence). CDR3 in amino acids: CASSIGGSSASLGEQYF. In DNA form, the CDR3 reads TGTGCCAGTAGTATAGGGGGATCTAGCGCGTCGCTCGGCGAGCAGTACTTC.

This chain joins TRBV28 and TRBJ1-1; D is perhaps TRBD1 (5 bases). V lost 10 bases to trimming and J lost 4 bases, with 19 bases between them. Germline CDR1 MDHEN, CDR2 SYDVKM. The CDR3 totals 14 residues. CDR3 coding DNA: TGTGCCACCGGGACGGGGGTTCTAGGCACTGAAGCTTTCTTT. Translation gives CATGTGVLGTEAFF.